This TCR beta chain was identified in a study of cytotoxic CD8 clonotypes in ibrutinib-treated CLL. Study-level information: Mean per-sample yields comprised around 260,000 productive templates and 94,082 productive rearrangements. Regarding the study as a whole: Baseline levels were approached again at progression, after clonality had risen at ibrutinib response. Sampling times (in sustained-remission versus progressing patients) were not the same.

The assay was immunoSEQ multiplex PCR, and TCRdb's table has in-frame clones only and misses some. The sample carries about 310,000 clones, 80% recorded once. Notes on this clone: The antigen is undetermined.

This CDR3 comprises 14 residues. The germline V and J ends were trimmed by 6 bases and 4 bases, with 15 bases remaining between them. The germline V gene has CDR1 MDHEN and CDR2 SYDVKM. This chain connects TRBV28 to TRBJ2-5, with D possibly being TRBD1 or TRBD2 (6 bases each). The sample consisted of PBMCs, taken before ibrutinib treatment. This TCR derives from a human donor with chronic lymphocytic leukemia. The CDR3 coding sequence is TGTGCCAGCAGGGGGGCCGGGGGACGAGAGACCCAGTACTTC. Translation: CASRGAGGRETQYF.